The 30 T cell receptor beta chains reported below all come from one sample, sequenced in a study of human CD8 memory T cell subsets. The authors defined TPEX cells as CCR7+ PD-1+ TIGIT+ early memory CD8+ T cells carrying exhausted-like traits. Construction of TCR beta libraries was accomplished by means of UMI-labeled 5' RACE. One entry per CDR3 protein, without DNA, is what TCRdb gives after re-calling the 5' RACE reads. Its listing shows about 6,900 distinct CDR3 sequences. Sequencing was performed on CD8+ T cells from PBMCs. The receptors come from a human donor in good health.

The V and J genes are TRBV19 and TRBJ2-1; TCRdb outputs TRBD2, but without DNA this stays unchecked. The CDR3 covers 17 residues. Germline CDR1 and CDR2: LNHDA and SQIVND (reference sequence). The CDR3 spells CASSPSPQLAGGKEQFF.

By frequency, this clonotype is medium-sized. The CDR3 here is CASSKPIAGVGTDTQYF. The chain is built from TRBV21-1 and TRBJ2-3; TCRdb designates TRBD2, a call that cannot be tested without DNA. TRBV21-1 counts as a pseudogene. The CDR3 spans 17 residues.

The rearrangement uses TRBV4-1 and TRBJ1-4; TCRdb's D call, TRBD1, is unchecked because there is no DNA. The CDR3 consists of 19 residues. The germline V gene has CDR1 MGHRA and CDR2 YSYEKL. The CDR3 protein is CASSQVGQRYTATNEKLFF.

The V call is TRBV20-1, the J call TRBJ2-7; TCRdb selects TRBD2, and the lack of DNA leaves this call unchecked. Germline CDR1 reads DFQATT; CDR2 reads SNEGSKA (reference sequence). This CDR3 has 15 amino acids. The CDR3 loop is CSAREVGRAAYEQYF.

The CDR3 here is CAAGGAETQYF. The chain links TRBV7-9 to TRBJ2-5; TCRdb's D gene call, TRBD2, goes unchecked for lack of DNA. Germline V CDR1 and CDR2: SEHNR, FQNEAQ (reference sequence). The CDR3 loop spans 11 amino acids.

Its frequency marks this clonotype as medium-sized. V gene TRBV29-1 combines with J gene TRBJ1-1. Per the germline V gene, CDR1 is SQVTM and CDR2 is ANQGSEA. This CDR3 has 15 residues. This chain's CDR3 is CSVLRVGKDPTEAFF.

CDR3: CASSLSSLYEQYF. The chain uses TRBV27 and TRBJ2-7. Germline V gene sequence: CDR1 MNHEY, CDR2 SMNVEV (reference sequence). The CDR3 is 13 amino acids.

J is TRBJ2-1 and V is TRBV5-1; checking the TCRdb D call of TRBD2 is not possible without DNA. The CDR3 has 17 amino acids. Germline V CDR1 and CDR2: SGHRS, YFSETQ. The CDR3 loop reads CASSLGGLTSIPHEQFF.

This clonotype is identified as medium-sized from frequency. The chain uses TRBV12-3 or TRBV12-4 and TRBJ2-3. The CDR3 loop spans 14 amino acids. The CDR3: CASRLAGLTDTQYF.

V usage is TRBV9 and J usage is TRBJ2-1. Per germline, CDR1 SGDLS and CDR2 YYNGEE. The CDR3 has 15 residues. The CDR3 sequence: CASSVEGGLYNEQFF. The full variable domain, its missing parts supplied by reference TRBV9 and TRBJ2-1, is DSGVTQTPKHLITATGQRVTLRCSPRSGDLSVYWYQQSLDQGLQFLIQYYNGEERAKGNILERFSAQQFPDLHSELNLSSLELGDSALYFCASSVEGGLYNEQFFGPGTRLTVL.

This clonotype is called medium-sized based on its frequency. The gene calls are TRBV7-6 and TRBJ2-6; TCRdb outputs TRBD2, but without DNA this stays unchecked. The CDR3 runs 17 residues. The germline CDR1 and CDR2 sequences are SGHVS and FNYEAQ. The CDR3 loop reads CASSLLIQGSGANVLTF.

The V and J genes are TRBV5-1 and TRBJ2-5; no DNA is available, so the TRBD1 call from TCRdb remains unchecked. The CDR3 has 14 amino acids. Germline V gene data show CDR1 as SGHRS and CDR2 as YFSETQ. The CDR3 region is CASRGSGVLETQYF. The complete variable domain, with remaining parts taken from reference TRBV5-1 and TRBJ2-5, reads KAGVTQTPRYLIKTRGQQVTLSCSPISGHRSVSWYQQTPGQGLQFLFEYFSETQRNKGNFPGRFSGRQFSNSRSEMNVSTLELGDSALYLCASRGSGVLETQYFGPGTRLLVL.

The gene calls are TRBV19 and TRBJ1-4; no DNA is available, so the TRBD1 call from TCRdb remains unchecked. CDR1 and CDR2 (germline): LNHDA, SQIVND (reference sequence). This CDR3 has 15 amino acids. CDR3 residues: CASSNGGQGDEKLFF.

The chain is built from TRBV2 and TRBJ1-3; there is no DNA to check the TCRdb D call of TRBD1. The germline V gene encodes CDR1 SNHLY and CDR2 FYNNEI. The CDR3 spans 17 residues. CDR3 protein: CASSLGQLTFSGNTIYF. Based on the CDR3 plus reference TRBV2 and TRBJ1-3, the full variable domain is EPEVTQTPSHQVTQMGQEVILRCVPISNHLYFYWYRQILGQKVEFLVSFYNNEISEKSEIFDDQFSVERPDGSNFTLKIRSTKLEDSAMYFCASSLGQLTFSGNTIYFGEGSWLTVV.

V gene TRBV7-9 combines with J gene TRBJ2-1; TCRdb returns TRBD1, unconfirmable since there is no DNA. The CDR3 consists of 16 residues. Looked up from germline, CDR1 is SEHNR and CDR2 is FQNEAQ (reference sequence). CDR3 amino acids: CASSLGFRTGAHEQFF.

J is TRBJ2-3 and V is TRBV7-2. Germline CDR1 SGHTA, CDR2 FQGNSA. The CDR3 spans 14 residues. The CDR3 spells CASSLAALPDTQYF.

By frequency, this clonotype registers medium-sized. J is TRBJ2-7 and V is TRBV28; checking the TCRdb D call of TRBD1 is not possible without DNA. Germline V CDR1 and CDR2: MDHEN, SYDVKM. This CDR3 spans 14 amino acids. This CDR3 is CASSSLGTGNEQYF.

The J gene is TRBJ2-5, the V gene TRBV7-6; absent DNA, TCRdb's TRBD1 call cannot be checked. CDR1 and CDR2 from the germline V gene are SGHVS and FNYEAQ. The CDR3 contains 15 residues. The chain's CDR3 is CASSLGGGGQETQYF.

The gene calls are TRBV30 and TRBJ1-1; no DNA is available, so the TRBD1 call from TCRdb remains unchecked. From germline, CDR1 is GTSNPN and CDR2 SVGIG (reference sequence). The CDR3 has 14 residues. This CDR3 is CARSWGPANTEAFF.

The chain carries TRBV7-9 and TRBJ2-5. Germline V gene lookup returns CDR1 SEHNR and CDR2 FQNEAQ (reference sequence). The CDR3 is made up of 13 amino acids. CDR3 sequence: CASSLGDQETQYF.

The chain recombines TRBV10-3 with TRBJ1-5. This CDR3 has 17 amino acids. Germline V gives CDR1 ENHRY, CDR2 SYGVKD. The CDR3: CAISESMREYSNQPQHF.

The chain employs TRBV11-3 and TRBJ2-3; the D call from TCRdb, TRBD1, cannot be confirmed without DNA. Germline assignment: CDR1 SGHNT and CDR2 YENEEA. The CDR3 sequence is 16 residues long. The CDR3 region is CASSFPRDRVTDTQYF.

V is TRBV12-3 or TRBV12-4 and J is TRBJ2-3; the D gene TCRdb calls, TRBD1, cannot be checked with no DNA. CDR3 length: 15 residues. The chain's CDR3 is CASTEGGFGTDTQYF.

CDR3 residues: CSVDSSGSYEQYF. This chain connects TRBV29-1 to TRBJ2-7; with no DNA, the TCRdb D assignment of TRBD2 cannot be verified. The CDR3 loop spans 13 amino acids. From germline, CDR1 is SQVTM and CDR2 ANQGSEA.

This rearrangement joins TRBV7-9 to TRBJ2-2; no DNA is available, so the TRBD2 call from TCRdb remains unchecked. CDR1 is SEHNR, CDR2 FQNEAQ, per germline (reference sequence). The CDR3 runs 14 residues. CDR3: CASLVDPNTGELFF.

The chain links TRBV9 to TRBJ1-2. The CDR3 sequence is 14 residues long. Germline CDR1 is SGDLS and CDR2 is YYNGEE. CDR3 protein: CASSVGDGSYGYTF.

The chain is built from TRBV7-6 and TRBJ1-1; the D call from TCRdb, TRBD1, cannot be confirmed without DNA. The CDR3 is 14 amino acids. Per germline, CDR1 SGHVS and CDR2 FNYEAQ. The CDR3 protein is CASSLGTGDSEAFF.

This chain joins TRBV7-9 and TRBJ2-7; the TCRdb call, TRBD1, lacks DNA for checking. Germline values: CDR1 SEHNR, CDR2 FQNEAQ (reference sequence). The CDR3 contains 16 residues. The CDR3 region is CASSLVSGQGTYEQYF.

The chain is built from TRBV28 and TRBJ2-5; TCRdb picks TRBD1, but there is no DNA to check that call. The germline CDR1 and CDR2 sequences are MDHEN and SYDVKM. This CDR3 spans 16 amino acids. CDR3: CASSYTLTVDQETQYF. The entire variable domain, with the rest obtained from reference TRBV28 and TRBJ2-5, is as follows: DVKVTQSSRYLVKRTGEKVFLECVQDMDHENMFWYRQDPGLGLRLIYFSYDVKMKEKGDIPEGYSVSREKKERFSLILESASTNQTSMYLCASSYTLTVDQETQYFGPGTRLLVL.

Measured by frequency, this clonotype is medium-sized. The chain combines TRBV19 with TRBJ2-2. The germline V gene has CDR1 LNHDA and CDR2 SQIVND (reference sequence). There are 13 residues in the CDR3. CDR3 protein: CASSIVSGGELFF.